The clone carrying this T cell receptor (beta chain) was recorded many times. Its antigen is unidentified. The source material, RNA transcripts, was used to amplify TCR beta CDR3 regions. Researchers ran a first-round RT-PCR on the TCR CDR3 using the HTBI primer set. TCRdb ran MiXCR on the multiplex PCR reads and lists one entry per CDR3 protein. This sample has about 570,000 distinct CDR3 sequences; 46% occur once, and the top ten carry roughly 20%. This specimen belongs to a study of T cells in Graves' hyperthyroidism and ophthalmopathy. Study-level findings and limits: With a median lead of 6.5 months before onset, the model predicted ophthalmopathy. Through a model of 13 V-J features, ophthalmopathy was separated from stable hyperthyroidism. Blood also showed most of the thyroid clonotypes that were expanded above 0.001.

The study left out patients who had uncontrolled infection, other autoimmune disease, pregnancy or lactation. CDR1 and CDR2 (germline): MNHEY, SMNVEV (reference sequence). The V and J ends lost 5 bases and 5 bases, in that order; junction bases with no gene match: 8. CDR3 length equals 15 residues. The receptor was isolated from an adult woman with Graves' disease, either hyperthyroidism or ophthalmopathy (not recorded which). The sample comprised peripheral blood or thyroid tissue (not recorded which). This chain uses TRBV27 with TRBJ2-5; 10 bases agree with TRBD2. The CDR3 DNA sequence: TGTGCCAGCAGTCCGCTAGCGGGAGTCGGTGAGACCCAGTACTTC. Protein product: CASSPLAGVGETQYF.